The 32 T cell receptor beta chains in this list originate from one sample, sequenced in a study of T-cell memory formation after mild COVID-19. From the 5' RACE reads, TCRdb called clonotypes with MiXCR, one entry per CDR3 protein. Seen here are 400,000 to 550,000 distinct CDR3 sequences, about 23% observed once, and the top ten hold approximately 12%. The source material was PBMCs or a T cell subset sorted from them (not recorded which). These receptors all stem from an adult woman who had mild COVID-19 (a few samples of this study predate the infection). Cell type and time point are not known.

This clonotype was counted a few times. The V and J genes are TRBV5-1 and TRBJ2-5; 7 nucleotides match TRBD1. The trim removed 4 bases at V and 3 bases at J, leaving 6 bases unmatched. The CDR3 loop spans 14 amino acids. Looked up from germline, CDR1 is SGHRS and CDR2 is YFSETQ. The chain's CDR3 is CASSTKGTEETQYF. CDR3 coding DNA: TGCGCCAGCAGCACTAAGGGGACAGAAGAGACCCAGTACTTC.

A few counts support this clonotype. The chain joins TRBV5-1 to TRBJ1-1; 9 bases are shared with TRBD1. Germline V gene lookup returns CDR1 SGHRS and CDR2 YFSETQ. This CDR3 comprises 16 residues. Unmatched junction bases numbered 13, after V lost 5 bases and J lost 5 bases. The CDR3 region has the DNA TGCGCCAGCAGGGAGGACAGGGGTACGCTAGGAACTGAAGCTTTCTTT. Translated, it gives CASREDRGTLGTEAFF.

The chain carries TRBV6-4 and TRBJ1-1; 9 bases line up with TRBD1. In germline, CDR1 is MRHNA, CDR2 SNTAGT. The V and J ends lost 5 bases and 0 bases, in that order; junction bases with no gene match: 7. The CDR3 is 16 amino acids. The CDR3 DNA follows: TGTGCCAGCAGTCCCTGGACAGGGGTAGTGAACACTGAAGCTTTCTTT. Translating gives CASSPWTGVVNTEAFF.

The V gene is TRBV21-1, the J gene TRBJ2-2; TRBD1 is taken as the D call from the table, unchecked against the DNA. TRBV21-1 is labeled a pseudogene. The CDR3 is 16 residues long. This CDR3 reads CASSSRDRGGNGELFF. In DNA, the CDR3 is TGTGCCAGCAGCAGCCGGGACAGGGGCGGAAACGGGGAGCTGTTTTTT.

This chain joins TRBV11-2 and TRBJ2-6, with 7 bases fitting TRBD1. CDR3 size: 22 residues. V trimming: 5 bases; J trimming: 0 bases; junction bases outside the gene matches: 22. The germline V gene encodes CDR1 SGHAT and CDR2 FQNNGV. The CDR3 DNA is TGTGCCAGCAGCCTAGGAATGTACCGGGACAGAAGAGGCTCCTCTGGGGCCAACGTCCTGACTTTC. It is translated as CASSLGMYRDRRGSSGANVLTF.

The V gene is TRBV5-1, the J gene TRBJ1-1; a weak D match, TRBD1 (6 bases). V was cut by 3 bases and J by 5 bases, with 20 bases left in between. The CDR3 consists of 16 residues. Germline CDR1 SGHRS, CDR2 YFSETQ. The chain's CDR3 is CASSWKAGLGATEAFF. CDR3 sequence (DNA): TGCGCCAGCAGCTGGAAGGCCGGGCTGGGGGCTACTGAAGCTTTCTTT.

This clonotype appeared a few times. The rearrangement links TRBV7-2 to TRBJ2-1, with 12 bases aligning to TRBD2. From germline, CDR1 is SGHTA and CDR2 FQGNSA. Losses at the gene ends were 2 bases for V and 9 bases for J; bases not matched to a gene: 8. This CDR3 has 16 amino acids. In DNA, the CDR3 is TGTGCCAGCAGCTTACGACTAGCGGGAGCCGGAGGTGAGCAGTTCTTC. Amino acid sequence: CASSLRLAGAGGEQFF. The whole variable domain, remainder taken from reference TRBV7-2 and TRBJ2-1, is GAGVSQSPSNKVTEKGKDVELRCDPISGHTALYWYRQSLGQGLEFLIYFQGNSAPDKSGLPSDRFSAERTGGSVSTLTIQRTQQEDSAVYLCASSLRLAGAGGEQFFGPGTRLTVL.

This clonotype was picked up one time. This rearrangement joins TRBV12-3 or TRBV12-4 to TRBJ1-2, with D unclear. V was pared by 5 bases and J by 2 bases, with 9 bases between. CDR3 size: 13 residues. The CDR3, as DNA: TGTGCCAGCAGTCCGACGCTGAACTATGGCTACACCTTC. It translates to CASSPTLNYGYTF.

This clonotype occurred a few times. This chain connects TRBV4-3 to TRBJ2-5, with a tentative D call TRBD2 (7 bases). This CDR3 is built from 15 residues. The V end lost 2 bases, the J end lost 4 bases, and 14 bases lay between the germline ends. CDR1 is LGHNA and CDR2 is YSLEER in the germline V gene. The CDR3 DNA sequence: TGCGCCAGCAGCCAACAGGCGGGGGCTGGAGAGACCCAGTACTTC. This gives the protein CASSQQAGAGETQYF.

The chain couples TRBV20-1 to TRBJ1-5, with D unresolved. Trimming removed 3 bases from V and 4 bases from J, with 16 bases in between. The CDR3 loop spans 15 amino acids. Germline lookup yields CDR1 DFQATT and CDR2 SNEGSKA (reference sequence). The CDR3 sequence: CSARQGYRENQPQHF. For the CDR3, the DNA is TGCAGTGCTAGGCAAGGCTATCGGGAGAATCAGCCCCAGCATTTT.

This clonotype was observed at least ten times. The chain combines TRBV6-5 with TRBJ2-4; D remains ambiguous. Trimming shortened V by 2 bases and J by 0 bases, and 26 bases separated the two germline ends. The CDR3 runs 21 residues. Per the germline V gene, CDR1 is MNHEY and CDR2 is SVGAGI. The CDR3 DNA follows: TGTGCCAGCAGTTACCCCCCAGGCGTGGTCCAAGGGCTACTAGCCAAAAACATTCAGTACTTC. Translated: CASSYPPGVVQGLLAKNIQYF.

The chain is built from TRBV12-3 or TRBV12-4 and TRBJ1-2; 10 nucleotides agree with TRBD1. The CDR3 has 13 residues. With 6 bases clipped from V and 7 bases from J, the junction kept 5 bases outside the gene matches. The CDR3 region has the DNA TGTGCCAGCAGCCCGGGACAGGGGCTTGGCTACACCTTC. It translates to CASSPGQGLGYTF.

This clonotype was observed a handful of times. This chain uses TRBV29-1 with TRBJ1-2; 7 nucleotides agree with TRBD1. Germline assignment: CDR1 SQVTM and CDR2 ANQGSEA. The CDR3 is 13 residues long. V lost 6 bases, J lost 4 bases, and 8 bases stayed unmatched. The CDR3 sequence: CSVWEGAIYGYTF. The CDR3 region has the DNA TGCAGCGTCTGGGAGGGGGCTATCTATGGCTACACCTTC.

The chain joins TRBV7-9 to TRBJ2-3, with 8 positions matching TRBD2. The length of the CDR3 is 14 residues. Germline V CDR1 and CDR2: SEHNR, FQNEAQ (reference sequence). V shed 11 bases, J shed 3 bases, and the junction held 10 bases outside the gene matches. CDR3 in DNA: TGTGCCGGAAGTAGCGGGATGGGTACAGATACGCAGTATTTT. This translates into CAGSSGMGTDTQYF. Full variable domain (outside the CDR3, taken from reference TRBV7-9 and TRBJ2-3): DTGVSQNPRHKITKRGQNVTFRCDPISEHNRLYWYRQTLGQGPEFLTYFQNEAQLEKSRLLSDRFSAERPKGSFSTLEIQRTEQGDSAMYLCAGSSGMGTDTQYFGPGTRLTVL.

This clonotype was observed a few times. The chain uses TRBV4-1 and TRBJ2-3, with D unresolved. Trimming stripped 4 bases from V and 4 bases from J, with 6 bases between. The CDR3 loop spans 12 amino acids. Per germline, CDR1 MGHRA and CDR2 YSYEKL. CDR3 amino acids: CASSRSADTQYF. The CDR3 nucleotides are TGCGCCAGCAGCCGGTCAGCAGATACGCAGTATTTT.

The chain couples TRBV29-1 to TRBJ2-6; D is perhaps TRBD1 or TRBD2 (5 bases each). Germline V gives CDR1 SQVTM, CDR2 ANQGSEA. The germline V and J ends were trimmed by 1 base and 2 bases, with 12 bases remaining between them. This CDR3 contains 16 residues. CDR3 region: CSVEGVGGAGANVLTF. The CDR3 DNA is TGCAGCGTTGAAGGAGTTGGGGGTGCTGGGGCCAACGTCCTGACTTTC.

For the CDR3, the DNA is TGTGCCAGCAGTTACCCCCGGGCGGGCGGTCCTAGGGATGAGCAGTTCTTC. Translated: CASSYPRAGGPRDEQFF. The gene calls are TRBV6-2 or TRBV6-3 and TRBJ2-1, with D possibly matching TRBD2 (5 bases). The CDR3 spans 17 residues. Per the germline V gene, CDR1 is MNHEY and CDR2 is SVGEGT. The V end lost 2 bases, the J end lost 8 bases, and 22 bases lay between the germline ends.

In its sample, this clonotype was seen a few times. The chain carries TRBV12-3 or TRBV12-4 and TRBJ2-3; 9 nucleotides match TRBD2. The length of the CDR3 is 17 residues. V lost 7 bases to trimming and J lost 1 base; unmatched junction nucleotides: 12. In DNA form, the CDR3 reads TGTGCCAGCATCAACGGGGAGGTAGCGGGAGGCACAGATACGCAGTATTTT. Translation: CASINGEVAGGTDTQYF.

This clonotype showed up many times. This sequence joins TRBV10-3 and TRBJ2-3; D may match TRBD1 or TRBD2 (6 bases each). Trimming cost V 2 bases and J 6 bases, with 12 bases left between them. Germline CDR1 reads ENHRY; CDR2 reads SYGVKD. The CDR3 covers 14 residues. For the CDR3, the DNA is TGTGCCATCAGTGAGAGGGGGGCGCGCGATACGCAGTATTTT. As protein: CAISERGARDTQYF.

Notes on this clonotype: At one boundary the junction diverges from the germline segment, which might be a read error. The V call is TRBV7-7, the J call TRBJ2-1; the match to TRBD2 covers 9 bases. Germline CDR1 is SSHAT and CDR2 is FNYEAQ (reference sequence). CDR3 length equals 17 residues. The CDR3 reads CASSFWTSDSSYNEQFF. Here the CDR3 DNA reads TGTGCTAGCAGCTTCTGGACTAGCGATAGCTCCTACAATGAGCAGTTCTTC.

The rearrangement links TRBV11-3 to TRBJ2-4; 12 nucleotides line up with TRBD2. V lost 2 bases, J lost 6 bases, and 5 bases stayed unmatched. This CDR3 has 16 residues. Germline assignment: CDR1 SGHNT and CDR2 YENEEA. The CDR3: CASSLTSGRTRNIQYF. CDR3 bases: TGTGCCAGCAGCTTAACTAGCGGGAGGACCAGAAACATTCAGTACTTC.

The gene calls are TRBV29-1 and TRBJ1-2, with D perhaps TRBD1 (5 bases). V lost 5 bases, J lost 5 bases, and 15 bases lay in between. This CDR3 contains 13 residues. CDR1 is SQVTM and CDR2 is ANQGSEA in the germline V gene. The CDR3 region is CSVSATEVYGYTF. The CDR3 DNA reads as TGCAGCGTTTCAGCGACAGAAGTTTATGGCTACACCTTC.

The table lists this clonotype with a few counts. The rearrangement links TRBV5-4 to TRBJ2-2; perhaps TRBD1 as D (5 bases). The V and J ends lost 4 bases and 1 base respectively, with 17 bases between them. CDR1 and CDR2 (germline): SGHNT, YYREEE (reference sequence). The CDR3 runs 17 residues. The CDR3 here is CASSPSRAGKNTGELFF. The CDR3 DNA sequence: TGTGCCAGCAGCCCTTCTCGGGCAGGGAAGAACACCGGGGAGCTGTTTTTT. The whole variable domain, remainder taken from reference TRBV5-4 and TRBJ2-2, is ETGVTQSPTHLIKTRGQQVTLRCSSQSGHNTVSWYQQALGQGPQFIFQYYREEENGRGNFPPRFSGLQFPNYSSELNVNALELDDSALYLCASSPSRAGKNTGELFFGEGSRLTVL.

This clonotype was recorded a few times. The chain employs TRBV6-5 and TRBJ1-5, with unresolved D. Per germline, CDR1 MNHEY and CDR2 SVGAGI. This CDR3 has 14 residues. V was pared by 6 bases and J by 5 bases, with 14 bases between. CDR3 nucleotide sequence: TGTGCCAGCAGATTGTTATCTGGGGATCAGCCCCAGCATTTT. This translates into CASRLLSGDQPQHF.

The chain recombines TRBV2 with TRBJ2-5; D is possibly TRBD1 (6 bases). V lost 3 bases and J lost 3, with 11 bases in between. This CDR3 has 14 amino acids. The germline V gene encodes CDR1 SNHLY and CDR2 FYNNEI. DNA of the CDR3: TGTGCCAGCAGTGACCATGGACAGAAAGAGACCCAGTACTTC. It yields the protein CASSDHGQKETQYF.

The chain links TRBV2 to TRBJ2-1; D remains unclear. This CDR3 contains 15 residues. Germline CDR1 reads SNHLY; CDR2 reads FYNNEI. The ends were cut back, 7 bases at V and 0 bases at J, with 13 bases in the middle. The CDR3, as DNA: TGTGCCAGCAAGAACGAGCTGTCCTCCTACAATGAGCAGTTCTTC. This gives the protein CASKNELSSYNEQFF. The whole variable domain, filled in from reference TRBV2 and TRBJ2-1, reads EPEVTQTPSHQVTQMGQEVILRCVPISNHLYFYWYRQILGQKVEFLVSFYNNEISEKSEIFDDQFSVERPDGSNFTLKIRSTKLEDSAMYFCASKNELSSYNEQFFGPGTRLTVL.

The rearrangement joins TRBV9 to TRBJ2-7, with 8 bases lining up with TRBD2. The germline V gene has CDR1 SGDLS and CDR2 YYNGEE. The V segment lost 4 bases and the J segment 3 bases; nucleotides outside the gene matches: 15. The CDR3 has 17 residues. The CDR3 nucleotides read TGTGCCAGCAGCATTTCGACTGCGGGACTAGGGCTCTACGAGCAGTACTTC. It codes for CASSISTAGLGLYEQYF.

The rearrangement joins TRBV10-3 to TRBJ2-7, with 9 bases aligning to TRBD2. Germline CDR1 ENHRY, CDR2 SYGVKD. Trimming at V came to 1 base and at J to 4 bases, leaving 8 bases not matched to a gene. The CDR3 is made up of 16 amino acids. In DNA, the CDR3 is TGTGCCATCAGTGAGTTAGTTGGAGCGGGAGGTTACGAGCAGTACTTC. It is translated as CAISELVGAGGYEQYF.

The chain carries TRBV18 and TRBJ1-1; 7 bases agree with TRBD1. The V segment lost 6 bases and the J segment 3 bases; nucleotides outside the gene matches: 7. The CDR3 length is 14 residues. CDR1 and CDR2 (germline): KGHSH, LQKENI. CDR3 amino acids: CASSPDRVDTEAFF. Written as DNA, the CDR3 is TGTGCCAGCTCCCCTGACAGGGTAGACACTGAAGCTTTCTTT.

This rearrangement joins TRBV29-1 to TRBJ1-1, with 7 bases that match TRBD1. The length of the CDR3 is 14 residues. CDR1 and CDR2 from the germline V gene are SQVTM and ANQGSEA. Trimming removed 4 bases from V and 4 bases from J; junction bases left unmatched: 9. CDR3 in amino acids: CSVGQGGGPTEAFF. Written as DNA, the CDR3 is TGCAGCGTTGGACAGGGTGGTGGTCCCACTGAAGCTTTCTTT.

The chain employs TRBV7-2 and TRBJ1-1; 8 bases agree with TRBD1. With 5 bases clipped from V and 10 bases from J, the junction kept 9 bases outside the gene matches. Germline CDR1 is SGHTA and CDR2 is FQGNSA. The CDR3 has 13 residues. The CDR3 sequence: CASSTDRAHGAFF. In DNA, the CDR3 is TGTGCCAGCAGCACGGACAGGGCCCATGGAGCTTTCTTT.

This clonotype was detected a few times. V is TRBV9 and J is TRBJ2-1; TRBD2 matches 16 bases. Germline V lookup: CDR1 SGDLS, CDR2 YYNGEE. This CDR3 contains 15 residues. Trimming at V came to 4 bases and at J to 12 bases, leaving 7 bases not matched to a gene. This CDR3 is CASSPIGTSGGVQFF. Here the CDR3 DNA reads TGTGCCAGCAGCCCAATCGGGACTAGCGGGGGGGTGCAGTTCTTC.